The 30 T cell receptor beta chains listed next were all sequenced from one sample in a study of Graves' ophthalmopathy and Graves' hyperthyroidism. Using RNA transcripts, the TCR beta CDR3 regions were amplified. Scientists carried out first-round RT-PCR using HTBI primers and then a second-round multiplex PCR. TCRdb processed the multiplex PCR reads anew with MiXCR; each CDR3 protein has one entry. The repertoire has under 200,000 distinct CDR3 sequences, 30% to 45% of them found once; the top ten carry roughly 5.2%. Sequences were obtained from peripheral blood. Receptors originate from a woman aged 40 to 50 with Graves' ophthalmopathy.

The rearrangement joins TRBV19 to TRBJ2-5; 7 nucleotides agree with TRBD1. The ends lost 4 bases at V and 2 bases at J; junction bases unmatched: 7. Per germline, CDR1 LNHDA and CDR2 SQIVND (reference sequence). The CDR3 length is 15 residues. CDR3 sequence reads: CASSTLGQDQETQYF. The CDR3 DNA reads TGTGCCAGTAGTACCCTCGGACAGGATCAAGAGACCCAGTACTTC.

CDR3 loop: CASSLVAFRTSAPAETQYF. For the CDR3, the DNA is TGTGCCAGCAGCTTAGTAGCTTTCCGGACTAGCGCGCCAGCGGAGACCCAGTACTTC. V usage is TRBV11-2 and J usage is TRBJ2-5; 9 positions match TRBD2. There are 19 residues in the CDR3. Germline CDR1 reads SGHAT; CDR2 reads FQNNGV. J was trimmed by 5 bases and V by 1 base; bases with no gene match: 17.

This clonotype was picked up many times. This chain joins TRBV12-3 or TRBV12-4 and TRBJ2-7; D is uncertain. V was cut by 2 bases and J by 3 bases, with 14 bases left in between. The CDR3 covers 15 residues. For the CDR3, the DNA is TGTGCCAGCAGTTTATATGAGACGGGCATCTACGAGCAGTACTTC. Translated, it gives CASSLYETGIYEQYF.

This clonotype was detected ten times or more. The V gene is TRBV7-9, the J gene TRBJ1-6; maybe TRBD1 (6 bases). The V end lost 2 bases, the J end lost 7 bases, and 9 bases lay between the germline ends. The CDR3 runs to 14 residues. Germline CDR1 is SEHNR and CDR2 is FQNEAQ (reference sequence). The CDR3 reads CASSLNRENSPLHF. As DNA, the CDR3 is TGTGCCAGCAGCTTAAACAGGGAAAATTCACCCCTCCACTTT. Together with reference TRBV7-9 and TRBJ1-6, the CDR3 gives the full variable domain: DTGVSQNPRHKITKRGQNVTFRCDPISEHNRLYWYRQTLGQGPEFLTYFQNEAQLEKSRLLSDRFSAERPKGSFSTLEIQRTEQGDSAMYLCASSLNRENSPLHFGNGTRLTVT.

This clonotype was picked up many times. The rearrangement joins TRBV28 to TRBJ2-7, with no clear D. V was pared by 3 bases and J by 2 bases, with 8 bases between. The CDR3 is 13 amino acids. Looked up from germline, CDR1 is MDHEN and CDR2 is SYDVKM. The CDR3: CASSFENTYEQYF. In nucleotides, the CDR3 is TGTGCCAGCAGTTTTGAGAACACCTACGAGCAGTACTTC. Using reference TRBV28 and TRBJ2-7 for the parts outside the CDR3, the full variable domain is DVKVTQSSRYLVKRTGEKVFLECVQDMDHENMFWYRQDPGLGLRLIYFSYDVKMKEKGDIPEGYSVSREKKERFSLILESASTNQTSMYLCASSFENTYEQYFGPGTRLTVT.

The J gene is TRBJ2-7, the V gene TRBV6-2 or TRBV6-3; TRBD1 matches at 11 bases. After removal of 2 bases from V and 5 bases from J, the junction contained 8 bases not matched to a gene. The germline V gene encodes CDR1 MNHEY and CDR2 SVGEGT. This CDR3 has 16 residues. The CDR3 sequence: CASSYPQGQGDHEQYF. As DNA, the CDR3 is TGTGCCAGCAGTTACCCCCAGGGACAGGGGGACCACGAGCAGTACTTC.

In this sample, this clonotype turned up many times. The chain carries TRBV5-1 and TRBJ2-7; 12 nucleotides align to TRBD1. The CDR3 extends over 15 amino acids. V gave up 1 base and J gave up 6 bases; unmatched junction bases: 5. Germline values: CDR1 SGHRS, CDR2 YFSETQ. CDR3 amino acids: CASSLYGTGGVEQYF. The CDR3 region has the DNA TGCGCCAGCAGCTTGTACGGGACAGGGGGCGTCGAGCAGTACTTC.

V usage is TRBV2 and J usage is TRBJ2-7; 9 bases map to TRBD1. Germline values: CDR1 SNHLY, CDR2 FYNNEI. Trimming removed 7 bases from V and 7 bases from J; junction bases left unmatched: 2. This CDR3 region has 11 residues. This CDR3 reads CASKGTGEQYF. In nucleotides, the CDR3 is TGTGCCAGCAAAGGGACAGGGGAGCAGTACTTC. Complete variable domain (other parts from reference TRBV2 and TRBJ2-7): EPEVTQTPSHQVTQMGQEVILRCVPISNHLYFYWYRQILGQKVEFLVSFYNNEISEKSEIFDDQFSVERPDGSNFTLKIRSTKLEDSAMYFCASKGTGEQYFGPGTRLTVT.

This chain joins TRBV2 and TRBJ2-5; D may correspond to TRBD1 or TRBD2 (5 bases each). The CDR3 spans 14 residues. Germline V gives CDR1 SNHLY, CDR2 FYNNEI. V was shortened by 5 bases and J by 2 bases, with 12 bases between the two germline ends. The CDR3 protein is CASSLTGTQETQYF. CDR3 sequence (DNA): TGTGCCAGCAGTTTAACCGGGACGCAAGAGACCCAGTACTTC.

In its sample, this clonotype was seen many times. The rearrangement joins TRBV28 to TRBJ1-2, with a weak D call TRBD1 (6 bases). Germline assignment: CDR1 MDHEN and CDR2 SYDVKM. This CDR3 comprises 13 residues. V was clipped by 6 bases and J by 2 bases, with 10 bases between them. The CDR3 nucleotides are TGTGCCAGCAGCACAGGGCCCAACTATGGCTACACCTTC. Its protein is CASSTGPNYGYTF.

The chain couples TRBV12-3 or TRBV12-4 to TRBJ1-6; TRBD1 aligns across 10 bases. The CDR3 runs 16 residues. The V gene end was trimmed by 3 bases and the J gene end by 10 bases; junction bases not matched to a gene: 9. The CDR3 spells CASSLSYDRGQSPLHF. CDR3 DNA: TGTGCCAGCAGTTTGAGTTATGACAGGGGGCAGTCACCCCTCCACTTT.

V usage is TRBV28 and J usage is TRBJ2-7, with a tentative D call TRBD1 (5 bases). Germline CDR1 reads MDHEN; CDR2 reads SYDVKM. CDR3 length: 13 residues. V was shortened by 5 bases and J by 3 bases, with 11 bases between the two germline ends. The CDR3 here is CASSPRGSYEQYF. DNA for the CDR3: TGTGCCAGCAGTCCAAGGGGTAGCTACGAGCAGTACTTC.

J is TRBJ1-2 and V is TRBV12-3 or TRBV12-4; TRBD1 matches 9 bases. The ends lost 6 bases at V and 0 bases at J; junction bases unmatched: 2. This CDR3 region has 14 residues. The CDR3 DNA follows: TGTGCCAGCAGCTACAGGGGGCCTAACTATGGCTACACCTTC. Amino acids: CASSYRGPNYGYTF.

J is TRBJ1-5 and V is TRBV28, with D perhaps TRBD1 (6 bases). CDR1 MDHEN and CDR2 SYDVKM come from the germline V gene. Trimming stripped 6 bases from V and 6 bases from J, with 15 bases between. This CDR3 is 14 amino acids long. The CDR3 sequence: CASRIQGEVQPQHF. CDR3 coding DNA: TGTGCCAGCAGGATACAGGGAGAGGTTCAGCCCCAGCATTTT.

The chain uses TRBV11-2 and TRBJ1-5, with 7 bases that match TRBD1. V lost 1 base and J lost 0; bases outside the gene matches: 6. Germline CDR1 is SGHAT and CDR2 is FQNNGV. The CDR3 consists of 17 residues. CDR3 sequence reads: CASSLVKTGNSNQPQHF. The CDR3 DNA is TGTGCCAGCAGCTTAGTGAAGACAGGGAATAGCAATCAGCCCCAGCATTTT.

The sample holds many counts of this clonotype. The CDR3 DNA follows: TGTGCCAGCGTCGCAGTTGGACAGGGTGTAAATCAGCCCCAGCATTTT. Its translation: CASVAVGQGVNQPQHF. The J gene is TRBJ1-5, the V gene TRBV28; 8 bases are shared with TRBD1. CDR1 MDHEN and CDR2 SYDVKM come from the germline V gene. The CDR3 length is 16 residues. With V trimmed by 8 bases and J by 4 bases, 13 bases remained unmatched.

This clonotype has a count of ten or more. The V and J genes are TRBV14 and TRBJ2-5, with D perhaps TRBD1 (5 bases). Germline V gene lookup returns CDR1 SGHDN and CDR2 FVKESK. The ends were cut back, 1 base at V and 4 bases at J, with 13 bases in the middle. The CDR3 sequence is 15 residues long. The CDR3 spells CASSQAIGARETQYF. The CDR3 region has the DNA TGTGCCAGCAGCCAAGCCATAGGGGCGCGAGAGACCCAGTACTTC.

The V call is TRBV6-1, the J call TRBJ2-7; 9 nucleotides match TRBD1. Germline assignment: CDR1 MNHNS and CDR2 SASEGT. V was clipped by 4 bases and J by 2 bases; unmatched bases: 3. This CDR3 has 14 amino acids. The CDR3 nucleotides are TGTGCCAGCAGTGCGAACAGGGGGCCCTACGAGCAGTACTTC. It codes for CASSANRGPYEQYF.

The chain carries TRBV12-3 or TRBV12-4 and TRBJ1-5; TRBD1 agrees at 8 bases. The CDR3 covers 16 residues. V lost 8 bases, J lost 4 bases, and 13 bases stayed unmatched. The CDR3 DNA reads TGTGCCAGCGGGACGAAACGGACAGGGAGAAATCAGCCCCAGCATTTT. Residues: CASGTKRTGRNQPQHF.

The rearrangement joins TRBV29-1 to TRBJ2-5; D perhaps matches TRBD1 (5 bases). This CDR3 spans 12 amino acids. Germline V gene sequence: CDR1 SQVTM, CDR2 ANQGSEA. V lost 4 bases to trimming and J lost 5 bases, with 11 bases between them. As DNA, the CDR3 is TGCAGCGTTGTAGGGGTTGGGGAGACCCAGTACTTC. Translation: CSVVGVGETQYF.

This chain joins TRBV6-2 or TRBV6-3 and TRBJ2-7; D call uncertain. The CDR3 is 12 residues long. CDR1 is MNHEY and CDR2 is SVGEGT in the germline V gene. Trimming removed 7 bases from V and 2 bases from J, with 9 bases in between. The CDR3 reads CASKDTAYEQYF. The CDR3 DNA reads TGTGCCAGCAAAGACACAGCCTACGAGCAGTACTTC.

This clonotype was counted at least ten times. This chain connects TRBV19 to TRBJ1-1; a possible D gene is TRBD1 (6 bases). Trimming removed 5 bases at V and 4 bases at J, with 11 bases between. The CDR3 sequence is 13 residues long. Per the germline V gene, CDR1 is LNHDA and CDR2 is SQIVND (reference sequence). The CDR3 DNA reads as TGTGCCAGTAGTTCAAACAGGGTCACTGAAGCTTTCTTT. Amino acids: CASSSNRVTEAFF. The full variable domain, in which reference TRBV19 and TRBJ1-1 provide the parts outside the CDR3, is DGGITQSPKYLFRKEGQNVTLSCEQNLNHDAMYWYRQDPGQGLRLIYYSQIVNDFQKGDIAEGYSVSREKKESFPLTVTSAQKNPTAFYLCASSSNRVTEAFFGQGTRLTVV.

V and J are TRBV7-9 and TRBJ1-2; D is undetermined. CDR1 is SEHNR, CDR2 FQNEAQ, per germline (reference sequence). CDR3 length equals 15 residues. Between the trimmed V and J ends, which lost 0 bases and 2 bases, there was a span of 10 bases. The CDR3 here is CASSLAAGVNYGYTF. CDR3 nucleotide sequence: TGTGCCAGCAGCTTAGCGGCAGGAGTCAACTATGGCTACACCTTC.

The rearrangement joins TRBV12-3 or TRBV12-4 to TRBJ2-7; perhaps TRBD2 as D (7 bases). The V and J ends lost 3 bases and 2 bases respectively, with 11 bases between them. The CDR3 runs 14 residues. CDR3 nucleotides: TGTGCCAGCAGTTTTGCGGGGGCTACCTACGAGCAGTACTTC. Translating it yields CASSFAGATYEQYF.

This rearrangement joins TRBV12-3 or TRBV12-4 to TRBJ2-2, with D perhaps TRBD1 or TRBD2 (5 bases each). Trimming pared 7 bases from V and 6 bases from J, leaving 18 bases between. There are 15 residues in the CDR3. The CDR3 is CASTPGGLGAGELFF. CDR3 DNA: TGTGCCAGCACTCCTGGGGGTCTGGGGGCCGGGGAGCTGTTTTTT.

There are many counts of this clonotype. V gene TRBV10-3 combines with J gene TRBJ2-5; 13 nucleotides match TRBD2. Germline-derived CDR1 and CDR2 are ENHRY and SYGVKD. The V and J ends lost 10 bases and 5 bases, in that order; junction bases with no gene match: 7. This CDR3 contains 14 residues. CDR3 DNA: TGTGCCACCCGGACTAGCGGGGGTGGCGAGACCCAGTACTTC. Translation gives CATRTSGGGETQYF.

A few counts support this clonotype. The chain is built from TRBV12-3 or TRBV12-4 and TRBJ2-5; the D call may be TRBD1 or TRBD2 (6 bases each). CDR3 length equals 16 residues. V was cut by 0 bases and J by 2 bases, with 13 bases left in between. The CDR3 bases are TGTGCCAGCAGTTTAGCTTTCGCGGGACAACAAGAGACCCAGTACTTC. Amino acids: CASSLAFAGQQETQYF.

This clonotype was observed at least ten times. This chain's CDR3 is CSSMDGYNYGYTF. The CDR3 bases are TGCAGTTCTATGGACGGATATAACTATGGCTACACCTTC. The chain couples TRBV20-1 to TRBJ1-2; D uncertain. Germline-derived CDR1 and CDR2 are DFQATT and SNEGSKA (reference sequence). This CDR3 contains 13 residues. Trimming stripped 8 bases from V and 1 base from J, with 14 bases between.

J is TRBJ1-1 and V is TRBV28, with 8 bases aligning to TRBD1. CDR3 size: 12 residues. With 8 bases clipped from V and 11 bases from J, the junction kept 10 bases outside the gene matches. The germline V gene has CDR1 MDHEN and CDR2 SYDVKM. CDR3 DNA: TGTGCCAGCCAGACAGGGGCTCCCCGGGCTTTCTTT. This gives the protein CASQTGAPRAFF.

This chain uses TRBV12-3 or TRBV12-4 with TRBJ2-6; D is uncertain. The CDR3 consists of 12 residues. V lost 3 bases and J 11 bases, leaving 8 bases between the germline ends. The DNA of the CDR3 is TGTGCCAGCAGTTTCGATACAGACGTCCTGACTTTC. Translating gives CASSFDTDVLTF.